This record covers a single TCR beta chain. No antigen is known for it. Germline assignment: CDR1 MNHEY and CDR2 SVGAGI. V shed 2 bases and J shed 4 bases, with 17 bases lying between them. The length of the CDR3 is 16 residues. The data stem from a study of OX40 agonist ivuxolimab in advanced cancers. Across the study: Partial response was recorded in three patients: one hepatocellular carcinoma and two cutaneous melanoma cases. Study conclusions and caveats: Certain nonresponding patients likewise had low normalized T-cell clonal expansion. Among the least clonally expanded were partial responders at 0.1-3.0 mg/kg.

Generated by immunoSEQ multiplex PCR, the TCRdb table keeps only in-frame clones and is missing some. In the table there are fewer than 20,000 clones, approximately 90% of which are singletons. This chain joins TRBV6-5 and TRBJ1-1, with D possibly TRBD1 on 5 matching bases. Sample: CD4+ or CD8+ T cells sorted from blood, taken in a trial of the OX40 agonist ivuxolimab. The sequence came from an adult with an advanced solid tumor such as melanoma, head and neck, liver or kidney cancer. The CDR3 DNA follows: TGTGCCAGCAGTTACGTCTGGGGATCAAGGGGCACTGAAGCTTTCTTT. Amino acid sequence: CASSYVWGSRGTEAFF.